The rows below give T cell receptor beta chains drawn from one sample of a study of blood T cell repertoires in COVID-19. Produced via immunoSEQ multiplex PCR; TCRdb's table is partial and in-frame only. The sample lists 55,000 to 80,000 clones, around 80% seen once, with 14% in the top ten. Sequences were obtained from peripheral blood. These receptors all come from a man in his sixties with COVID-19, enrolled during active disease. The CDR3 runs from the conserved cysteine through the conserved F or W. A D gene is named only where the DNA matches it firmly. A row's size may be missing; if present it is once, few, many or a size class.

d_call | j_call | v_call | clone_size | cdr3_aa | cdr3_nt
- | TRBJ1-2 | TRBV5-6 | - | CASSGRGNYGYTF | TGTGCCAGCAGCGGAAGGGGGAACTATGGCTACACCTTC
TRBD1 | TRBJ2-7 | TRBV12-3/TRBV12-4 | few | CASRQGETYEQYF | TGTGCCAGCAGACAGGGGGAGACCTACGAGCAGTACTTC
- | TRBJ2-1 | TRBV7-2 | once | CASSLLPGGIGANEQFF | TGTGCCAGCAGCTTATTACCGGGCGGGATCGGGGCCAATGAGCAGTTCTTC
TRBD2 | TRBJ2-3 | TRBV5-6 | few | CASSFGSSGGPTDTQYF | TGTGCCAGCAGCTTCGGCAGTAGCGGGGGGCCCACAGATACGCAGTATTTT
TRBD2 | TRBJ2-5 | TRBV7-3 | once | CASSLSGGAFETQYF | TGTGCCAGCAGCTTAAGCGGGGGGGCCTTTGAGACCCAGTACTTC
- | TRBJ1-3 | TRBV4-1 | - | CASRWRNTIYF | TGCGCCAGCAGATGGCGAAACACCATATATTTT
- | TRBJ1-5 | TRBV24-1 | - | CATSKAGSNQPQHF | TGTGCCACCAGTAAAGCGGGCAGTAATCAGCCCCAGCATTTT
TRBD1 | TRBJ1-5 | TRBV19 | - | CASSGQGDNQPQHF | TGTGCCAGTAGTGGACAGGGGGACAATCAGCCCCAGCATTTT
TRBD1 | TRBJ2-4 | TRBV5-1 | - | CASSPAGTGNIQYF | TGCGCCAGCAGCCCTGCCGGGACAGGAAACATTCAGTACTTC
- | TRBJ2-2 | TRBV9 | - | CASSFAGDELFF | TGTGCCAGCAGCTTCGCAGGGGACGAGCTGTTTTTT
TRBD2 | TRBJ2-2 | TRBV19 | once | CASSHGTFSGGRTGELFF | TGTGCCAGTAGCCACGGGACATTTAGCGGGGGTCGGACCGGGGAGCTGTTTTTT
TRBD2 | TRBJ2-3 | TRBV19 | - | CASSIAKRGRTDTQYF | TGTGCCAGTAGTATAGCGAAGCGGGGGCGCACAGATACGCAGTATTTT
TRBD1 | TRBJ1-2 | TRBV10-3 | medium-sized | CAISEVGQGIGEGYTF | TGTGCCATCAGTGAGGTGGGACAGGGAATTGGAGAAGGCTACACCTTC
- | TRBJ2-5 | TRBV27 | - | CASSSGRGGETQYF | TGTGCCAGCAGTTCCGGCAGGGGCGGAGAGACCCAGTACTTC
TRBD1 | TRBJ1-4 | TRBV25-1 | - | CASSDPTGLEKLFF | TGTGCCAGCAGTGACCCGACAGGGCTAGAAAAACTGTTTTTT
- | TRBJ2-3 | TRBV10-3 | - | CAISVRVHDTQYF | TGTGCCATCAGTGTCAGGGTTCACGATACGCAGTATTTT
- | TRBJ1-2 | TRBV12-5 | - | CASGPEGAYGYTF | TGTGCTAGTGGCCCAGAAGGGGCCTATGGCTACACCTTC
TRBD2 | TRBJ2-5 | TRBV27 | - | CASSQGGLAPRETQYF | TGTGCCAGCAGTCAAGGGGGACTAGCGCCTAGGGAGACCCAGTACTTC
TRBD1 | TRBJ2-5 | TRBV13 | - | CASSGSRGTGGLLRETQYF | TGTGCCAGCAGCGGTAGCAGAGGGACAGGGGGGCTATTGAGGGAGACCCAGTACTTC
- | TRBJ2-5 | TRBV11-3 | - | CASSLLRTQYF | TGTGCCAGCAGCTTACTCAGGACCCAGTACTTC
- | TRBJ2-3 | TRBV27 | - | CASSLSTLDTQYF | TGTGCCAGCAGTTTATCGACATTAGATACGCAGTATTTT
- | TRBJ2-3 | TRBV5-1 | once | CASSSLVSDTQYF | TGCGCCAGCAGCTCCTTAGTATCTGATACGCAGTATTTT
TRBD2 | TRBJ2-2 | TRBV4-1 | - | CASSQDISGRMGSGELFF | TGCGCCAGCAGCCAAGATATTAGCGGGAGGATGGGGTCCGGGGAGCTGTTTTTT
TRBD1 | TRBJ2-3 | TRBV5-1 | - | CASSLAGGGTDTQYF | TGCGCCAGCAGCTTAGCAGGGGGAGGCACAGATACGCAGTATTTT
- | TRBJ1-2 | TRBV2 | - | CASSVSSTNYGYTF | TGTGCCAGCAGTGTTAGCAGCACTAACTATGGCTACACCTTC
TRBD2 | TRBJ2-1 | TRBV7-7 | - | CASSLVPSGSAGYNEQFF | TGTGCCAGCAGCTTAGTGCCTAGCGGGAGTGCGGGTTACAATGAGCAGTTCTTC
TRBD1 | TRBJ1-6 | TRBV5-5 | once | CASSHIGQGGTRAPLHF | TGTGCCAGCAGCCATATCGGACAGGGGGGAACCCGGGCACCCCTCCACTTT
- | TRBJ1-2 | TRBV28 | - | CASSSSYGYTF | TGTGCCAGCAGTTCCAGCTATGGCTACACCTTC
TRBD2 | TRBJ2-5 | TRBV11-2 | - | CASSFPSGAETQYF | TGTGCCAGCAGCTTCCCTAGCGGGGCCGAGACCCAGTACTTC
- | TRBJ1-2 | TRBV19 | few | CASSLGGDYGYTF | TGTGCCAGTTCCCTGGGAGGCGACTATGGCTACACCTTC
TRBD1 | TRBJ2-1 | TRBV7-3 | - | CASSLLGTGGDEQFF | TGTGCCAGCAGCCTTTTAGGGACAGGGGGCGATGAGCAGTTCTTC
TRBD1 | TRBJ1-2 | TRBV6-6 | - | CASSSGQGIGNYGYTF | TGTGCCAGCAGTTCGGGACAGGGAATCGGTAACTATGGCTACACCTTC
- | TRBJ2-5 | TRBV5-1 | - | CASSEMQQEGTQYF | TGCGCCAGCAGCGAAATGCAGCAGGAAGGGACCCAGTACTTC
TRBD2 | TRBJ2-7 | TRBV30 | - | CAWSAGSGAYEQYF | TGTGCCTGGAGCGCGGGTAGCGGGGCCTACGAGCAGTACTTC
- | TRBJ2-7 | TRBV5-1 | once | CASSLDGFQTYEQYF | TGCGCCAGCAGCTTGGATGGCTTTCAGACCTACGAGCAGTACTTC
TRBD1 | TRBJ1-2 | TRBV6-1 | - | CASSEYRTGGGYTF | TGTGCCAGCAGTGAATACAGGACAGGGGGTGGCTACACCTTC
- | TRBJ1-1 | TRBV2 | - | CASRGARGGTEAFF | TGTGCCAGCAGAGGGGCCAGGGGCGGGACTGAAGCTTTCTTT
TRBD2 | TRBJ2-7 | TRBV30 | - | CAWRKGRLAGDYEQYF | TGTGCCTGGAGGAAAGGTAGGCTAGCGGGAGATTACGAGCAGTACTTC
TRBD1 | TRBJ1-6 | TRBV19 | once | CASSLTGGDSPLHF | TGTGCCAGTAGCCTGACAGGGGGCGATTCACCCCTCCACTTT
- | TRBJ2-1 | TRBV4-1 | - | CASSQVGKSSVYSSYNEQFF | TGCGCCAGCAGCCAAGTCGGTAAGTCTAGCGTCTATTCCTCCTACAATGAGCAGTTCTTC